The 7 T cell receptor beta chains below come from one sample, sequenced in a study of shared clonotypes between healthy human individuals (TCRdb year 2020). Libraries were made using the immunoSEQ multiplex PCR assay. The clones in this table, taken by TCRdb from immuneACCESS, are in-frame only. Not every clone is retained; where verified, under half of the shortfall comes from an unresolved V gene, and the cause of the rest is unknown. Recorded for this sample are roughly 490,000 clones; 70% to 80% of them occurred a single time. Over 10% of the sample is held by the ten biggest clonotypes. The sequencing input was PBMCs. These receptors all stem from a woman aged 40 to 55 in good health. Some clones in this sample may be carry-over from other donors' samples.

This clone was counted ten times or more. The CDR3 reads CASSGRSGQLFF. For the CDR3, the DNA is TGTGCCAGCAGTGGTCGGTCAGGACAGCTGTTTTTT. The rearrangement joins TRBV25-1 to TRBJ1-4, with a weak D call TRBD1 (6 bases). CDR1 MGHDK and CDR2 SYGVNS come from the germline V gene. The V end lost 4 bases, the J end lost 14 bases, and 14 bases lay between the germline ends. CDR3 length equals 12 residues.

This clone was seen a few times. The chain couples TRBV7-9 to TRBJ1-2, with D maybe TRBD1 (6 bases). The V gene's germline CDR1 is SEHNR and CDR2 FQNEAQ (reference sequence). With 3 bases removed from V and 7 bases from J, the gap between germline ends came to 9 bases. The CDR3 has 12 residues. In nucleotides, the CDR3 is TGTGCCAGCAGCTTCGGGGGCCGTGGCTACACCTTC. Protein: CASSFGGRGYTF.

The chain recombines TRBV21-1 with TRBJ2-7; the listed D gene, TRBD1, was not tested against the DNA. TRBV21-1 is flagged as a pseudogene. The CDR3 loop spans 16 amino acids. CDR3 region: CASSKCDRTGTYEQYF. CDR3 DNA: TGTGCCAGCAGCAAATGCGATCGGACAGGGACCTACGAGCAGTACTTC.

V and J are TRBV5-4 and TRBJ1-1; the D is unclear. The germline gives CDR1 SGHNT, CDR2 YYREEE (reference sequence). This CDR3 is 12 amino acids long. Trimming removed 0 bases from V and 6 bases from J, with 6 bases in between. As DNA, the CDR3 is TGTGCCAGCAGCTTGGGGCAGTCTGAAGCTTTCTTT. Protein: CASSLGQSEAFF.

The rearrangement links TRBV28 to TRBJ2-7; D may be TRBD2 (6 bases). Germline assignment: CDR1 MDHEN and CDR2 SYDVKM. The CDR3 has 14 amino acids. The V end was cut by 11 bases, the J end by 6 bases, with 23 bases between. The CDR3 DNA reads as TGTGCCCGCCCGGGCGGGAATAGACCCTGCGAGCAGTACTTC. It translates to CARPGGNRPCEQYF.

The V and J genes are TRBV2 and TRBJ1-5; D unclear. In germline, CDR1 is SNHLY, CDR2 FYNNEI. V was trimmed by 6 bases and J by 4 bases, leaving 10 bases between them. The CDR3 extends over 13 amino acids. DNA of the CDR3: TGTGCCAGCAGCACCGGGTTGAATCAGCCCCAGCATTTT. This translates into CASSTGLNQPQHF.

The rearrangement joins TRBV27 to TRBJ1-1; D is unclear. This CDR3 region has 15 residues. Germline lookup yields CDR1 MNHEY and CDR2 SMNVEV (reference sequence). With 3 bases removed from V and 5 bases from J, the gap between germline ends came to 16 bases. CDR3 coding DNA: TGTGCCAGCAGTTTTTCGACATTCGGCGGAACTGAAGCTTTCTTT. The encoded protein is CASSFSTFGGTEAFF.